The sequence of this TCR beta chain was determined in a study of cytomegalovirus exposure and HLA in healthy donors. Those who donated were healthy bone marrow donors. The CDR3 extends over 15 amino acids. The V gene's germline CDR1 is SGHRS and CDR2 YFSETQ. Trimming at V came to 5 bases and at J to 5 bases, leaving 6 bases not matched to a gene. Overall study results and limits: CMV serostatus was the sole immune exposure data available. HLA restriction was apparent for most CMV-associated TCR beta chains in a later analysis.

With 60 Vbeta and 13 Jbeta primers, the PCR was carried out. Assay: immunoSEQ multiplex PCR; the TCRdb copy retains only in-frame clones and omits some. The sample gives about 150,000 clones, about 76% of which show up once; 3% to 4.5% is in the top ten. With regard to this clone: Antigen: not known.

This TCR was sampled from a male donor in good health and CMV-seronegative. This chain links TRBV5-1 with TRBJ2-1; 11 bases line up with TRBD2. The sequencing sample was made of PBMCs. In DNA, the CDR3 is TGCGCCAGCAGAGTTAGCGGGGGGGCCCACAATGAGCAGTTCTTC. This codes for CASRVSGGAHNEQFF.